This T cell receptor beta chain was sequenced during a study of blood T cell repertoires in COVID-19. Overall study context: The origin of the acute and convalescent COVID-19 samples was the United States, Italy and Spain.

In the source study's methods: It was from reference gene primer amplification that nucleated cell counts were estimated. TCRdb's table, derived via immunoSEQ multiplex PCR, lists solely in-frame clones and lacks some. V, J and clone size are those of that table, while D and trimming were read from the DNA. The table shows about 89,000 clones, with approximately 84% occurring only once. This CDR3 comprises 15 residues. The ends were cut back, 0 bases at V and 1 base at J, with 9 bases in the middle. Germline V gene sequence: CDR1 KGHSH, CDR2 LQKENI. Material for sequencing was peripheral blood. The clonotype originates from a man aged 65 to 85 with COVID-19, enrolled during active disease. This rearrangement joins TRBV18 to TRBJ1-1, with D unresolved. This CDR3 is CASSPPSLENTEAFF. In nucleotides, the CDR3 is TGTGCCAGCTCACCACCGTCCCTAGAGAACACTGAAGCTTTCTTT.